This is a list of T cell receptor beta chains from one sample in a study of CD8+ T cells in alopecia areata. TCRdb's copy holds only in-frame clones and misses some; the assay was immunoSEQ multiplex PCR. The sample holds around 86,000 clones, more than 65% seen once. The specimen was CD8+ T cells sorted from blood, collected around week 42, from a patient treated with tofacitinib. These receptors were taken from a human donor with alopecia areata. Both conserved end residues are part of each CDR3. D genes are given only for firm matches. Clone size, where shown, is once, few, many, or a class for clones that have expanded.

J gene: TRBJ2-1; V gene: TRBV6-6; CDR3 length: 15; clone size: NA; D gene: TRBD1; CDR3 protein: CASISGDRGYNEQFF; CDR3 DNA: TGTGCCAGCATTTCCGGGGACAGGGGCTACAATGAGCAGTTCTTC
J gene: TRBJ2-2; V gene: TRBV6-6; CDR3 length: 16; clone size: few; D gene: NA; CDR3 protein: CASSYRPGLDTGELFF; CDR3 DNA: TGTGCCAGCAGTTACAGACCGGGACTCGACACCGGGGAGCTGTTTTTT
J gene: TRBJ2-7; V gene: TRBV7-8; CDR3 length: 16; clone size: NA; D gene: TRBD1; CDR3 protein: CASSPPRTGGNYEQYF; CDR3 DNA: TGTGCCAGCAGCCCCCCCCGGACAGGGGGCAACTACGAGCAGTACTTC
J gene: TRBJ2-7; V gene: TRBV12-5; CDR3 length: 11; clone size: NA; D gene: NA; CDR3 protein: CASGLQDEQYF; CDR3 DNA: TGTGCTAGTGGTTTACAGGACGAGCAGTACTTC
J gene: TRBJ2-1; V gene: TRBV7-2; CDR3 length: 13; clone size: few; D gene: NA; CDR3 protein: CASSLDVDSTVFF; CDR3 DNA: TGTGCCAGCAGCTTAGACGTCGACTCGACGGTGTTCTTC
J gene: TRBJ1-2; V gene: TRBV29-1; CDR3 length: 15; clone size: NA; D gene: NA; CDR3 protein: CSVEGPQETNYGYTF; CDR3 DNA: TGCAGCGTTGAGGGCCCCCAGGAAACCAACTATGGCTACACCTTC
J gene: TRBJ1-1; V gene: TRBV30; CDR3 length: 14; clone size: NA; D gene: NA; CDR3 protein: CAWSYGGGVSEAFF; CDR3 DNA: TGTGCCTGGAGTTACGGGGGGGGTGTATCTGAAGCTTTCTTT
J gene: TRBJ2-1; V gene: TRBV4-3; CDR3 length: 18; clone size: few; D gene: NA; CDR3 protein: CASSQDSVGGGDYNEQFF; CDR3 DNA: TGCGCCAGCAGCCAAGATTCGGTAGGGGGGGGAGACTACAATGAGCAGTTCTTC
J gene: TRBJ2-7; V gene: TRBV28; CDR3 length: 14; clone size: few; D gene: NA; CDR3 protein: CASSLTGSNYEQYF; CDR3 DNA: TGTGCCAGCAGTTTAACAGGGTCTAACTACGAGCAGTACTTC
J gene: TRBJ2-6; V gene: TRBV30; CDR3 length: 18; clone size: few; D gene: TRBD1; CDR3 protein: CAWSDGQGAFSGANVLTF; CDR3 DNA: TGTGCCTGGAGCGACGGACAGGGGGCCTTCTCTGGGGCCAACGTCCTGACTTTC
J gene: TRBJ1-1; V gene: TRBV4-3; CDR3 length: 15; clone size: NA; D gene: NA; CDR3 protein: CASSQDFDLFSEAFF; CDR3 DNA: TGCGCCAGCAGCCAAGATTTCGACCTTTTTTCTGAAGCTTTCTTT